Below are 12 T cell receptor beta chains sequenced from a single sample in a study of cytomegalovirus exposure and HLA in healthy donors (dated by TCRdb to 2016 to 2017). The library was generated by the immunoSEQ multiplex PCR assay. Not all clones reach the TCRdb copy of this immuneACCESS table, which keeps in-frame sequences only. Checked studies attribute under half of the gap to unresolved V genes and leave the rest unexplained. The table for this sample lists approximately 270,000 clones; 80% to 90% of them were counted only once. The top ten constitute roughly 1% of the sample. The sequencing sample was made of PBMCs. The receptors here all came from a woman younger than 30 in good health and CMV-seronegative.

This CDR3 is CASSPLSPGQASYEQYF. The CDR3 DNA sequence: TGTGCCAGCAGCCCCCTTAGCCCGGGACAGGCCTCCTACGAGCAGTACTTC. The chain combines TRBV9 with TRBJ2-7; 8 bases fit TRBD1. The CDR3 has 17 residues. With 4 bases clipped from V and 0 bases from J, the junction kept 12 bases outside the gene matches. Germline assignment: CDR1 SGDLS and CDR2 YYNGEE.

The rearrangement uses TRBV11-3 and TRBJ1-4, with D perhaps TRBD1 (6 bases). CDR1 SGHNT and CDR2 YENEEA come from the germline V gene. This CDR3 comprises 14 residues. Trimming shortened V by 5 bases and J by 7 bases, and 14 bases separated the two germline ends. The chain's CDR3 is CASSLDRRSEKLFF. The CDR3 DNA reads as TGTGCCAGCAGCCTGGACAGAAGGAGTGAAAAACTGTTTTTT.

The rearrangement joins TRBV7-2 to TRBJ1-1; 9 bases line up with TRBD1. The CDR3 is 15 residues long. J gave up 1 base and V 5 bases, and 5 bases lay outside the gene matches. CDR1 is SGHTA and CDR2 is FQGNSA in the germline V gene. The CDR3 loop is CASSKDRGRNTEAFF. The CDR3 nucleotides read TGTGCCAGCAGCAAGGACAGGGGAAGGAACACTGAAGCTTTCTTT.

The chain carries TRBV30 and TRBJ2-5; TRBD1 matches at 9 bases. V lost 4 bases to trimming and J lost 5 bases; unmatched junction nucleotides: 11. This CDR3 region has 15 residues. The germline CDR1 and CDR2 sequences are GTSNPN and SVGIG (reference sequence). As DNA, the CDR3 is TGTGCCTGGACCCACCGGGACAGGGTGTTGGAGACCCAGTACTTC. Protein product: CAWTHRDRVLETQYF.

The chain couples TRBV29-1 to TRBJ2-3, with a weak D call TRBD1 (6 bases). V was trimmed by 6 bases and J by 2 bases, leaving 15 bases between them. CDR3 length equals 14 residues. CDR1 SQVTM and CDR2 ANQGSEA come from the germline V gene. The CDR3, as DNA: TGCAGCGTCAGACAGGACCCCTACACAGATACGCAGTATTTT. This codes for CSVRQDPYTDTQYF.

The CDR3 DNA sequence: TGTGCCAGCAGTGAATTTCTTTCTGGGGCCAACGTCCTGACTTTC. Its translation is CASSEFLSGANVLTF. The rearrangement uses TRBV6-1 and TRBJ2-6; D uncertain. The CDR3 has 15 residues. The germline CDR1 and CDR2 sequences are MNHNS and SASEGT. With 2 bases removed from V and 1 base from J, the gap between germline ends came to 6 bases.

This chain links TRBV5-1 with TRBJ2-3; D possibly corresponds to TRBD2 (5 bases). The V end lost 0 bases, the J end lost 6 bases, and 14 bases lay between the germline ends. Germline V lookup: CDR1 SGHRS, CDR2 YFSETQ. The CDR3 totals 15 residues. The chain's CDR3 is CASSLGSGPGDTQYF. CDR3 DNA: TGCGCCAGCAGCTTGGGGTCAGGCCCGGGGGATACGCAGTATTTT. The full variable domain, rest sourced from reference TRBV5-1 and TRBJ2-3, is KAGVTQTPRYLIKTRGQQVTLSCSPISGHRSVSWYQQTPGQGLQFLFEYFSETQRNKGNFPGRFSGRQFSNSRSEMNVSTLELGDSALYLCASSLGSGPGDTQYFGPGTRLTVL.

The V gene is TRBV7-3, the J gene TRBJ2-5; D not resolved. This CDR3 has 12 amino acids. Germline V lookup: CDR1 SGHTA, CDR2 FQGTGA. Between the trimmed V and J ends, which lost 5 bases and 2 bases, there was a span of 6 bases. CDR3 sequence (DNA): TGTGCCAGCAGCCAAAATCAAGAGACCCAGTACTTC. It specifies CASSQNQETQYF.

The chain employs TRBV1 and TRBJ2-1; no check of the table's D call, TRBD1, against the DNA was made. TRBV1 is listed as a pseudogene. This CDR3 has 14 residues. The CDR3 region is CTSSQDQGFEGRFF. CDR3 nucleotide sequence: TGCACCAGCAGCCAAGATCAGGGGTTCGAGGGCCGGTTCTTC.

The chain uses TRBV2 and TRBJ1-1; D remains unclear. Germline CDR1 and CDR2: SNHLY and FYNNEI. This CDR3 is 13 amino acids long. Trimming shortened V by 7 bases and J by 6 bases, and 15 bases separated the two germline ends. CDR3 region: CASTAHGFPEAFF. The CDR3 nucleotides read TGTGCCAGCACCGCCCACGGGTTTCCTGAAGCTTTCTTT.

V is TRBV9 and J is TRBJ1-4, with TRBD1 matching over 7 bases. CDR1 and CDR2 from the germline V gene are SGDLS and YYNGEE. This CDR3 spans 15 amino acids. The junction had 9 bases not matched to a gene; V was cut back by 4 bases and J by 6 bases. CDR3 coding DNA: TGTGCCAGCAGCCGACGCCTCCAGGGGGATGAAAAACTGTTTTTT. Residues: CASSRRLQGDEKLFF.

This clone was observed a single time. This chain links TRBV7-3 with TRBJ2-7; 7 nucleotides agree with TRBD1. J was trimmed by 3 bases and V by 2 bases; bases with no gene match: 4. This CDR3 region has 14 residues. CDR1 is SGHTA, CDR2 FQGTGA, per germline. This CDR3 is CASSLVQGNYEQYF. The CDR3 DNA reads TGTGCCAGCAGCTTAGTACAGGGGAACTACGAGCAGTACTTC.